What follows are 7 T cell receptor beta chains derived from one specimen sequenced in a study of CD8+ T cells in alopecia areata (dated by TCRdb to the late 2010s). Libraries were constructed by the immunoSEQ multiplex PCR assay. RNA was extracted from all samples and reverse transcribed into cDNA as template for TCR sequencing. This is the immuneACCESS table as TCRdb keeps it, with only in-frame sequences that have V and J called. A part of the clones is gone; compared with another copy, unresolved V genes explain less than half, and the rest is unexplained. In all, the sample holds 250,000 or so clones, and roughly two thirds of those were seen once. Jointly, the top ten make up around 1.2% of the sample. Per the publication, the time point label means: baseline before oral tofacitinib. The sample in question was CD4+ T cells sorted from blood, obtained at week 0. Source of these receptors: a human donor with alopecia areata.

The CDR3 coding sequence is TGTGCCACCAGCAGATGGGCGGGCAATCAGCCCCAGCATTTT. Its translation: CATSRWAGNQPQHF. The chain is built from TRBV15 and TRBJ1-5, with D unresolved. This CDR3 has 14 residues. In germline, CDR1 is LNHNV, CDR2 YYDKDF (reference sequence). V lost 2 bases and J lost 2, with 7 bases in between.

In this sample, this clone turned up once. The V call is TRBV19, the J call TRBJ2-5, with D perhaps matching TRBD2 (6 bases). V lost 9 bases, J lost 1 base, and 9 bases lay in between. The germline gives CDR1 LNHDA, CDR2 SQIVND (reference sequence). There are 12 residues in the CDR3. The CDR3 DNA follows: TGTGCCAGGGAGGGGATCCAAGAGACCCAGTACTTC. It encodes CAREGIQETQYF. Full variable domain (outside the CDR3, taken from reference TRBV19 and TRBJ2-5): DGGITQSPKYLFRKEGQNVTLSCEQNLNHDAMYWYRQDPGQGLRLIYYSQIVNDFQKGDIAEGYSVSREKKESFPLTVTSAQKNPTAFYLCAREGIQETQYFGPGTRLLVL.

This clone came up once. The gene calls are TRBV2 and TRBJ2-7, with D perhaps matching TRBD1 or TRBD2 (5 bases each). Germline V gene lookup returns CDR1 SNHLY and CDR2 FYNNEI. The ends were cut back, 6 bases at V and 8 bases at J, with 14 bases in the middle. The CDR3 consists of 12 residues. CDR3 region: CASRMPGPKQYF. The CDR3 DNA sequence: TGTGCCAGCAGGATGCCGGGACCCAAGCAGTACTTC.

Concerning this clone itself: Other nucleotide sequences from this sample produce the same CDR3. CDR3 in amino acids: CASSPTGDSYEQYF. DNA of the CDR3: TGTGCCAGCAGCCCAACGGGGGACTCCTACGAGCAGTACTTC. The chain has TRBV9 and TRBJ2-7; a possible D gene is TRBD2 (6 bases). Germline V gives CDR1 SGDLS, CDR2 YYNGEE. The germline V and J ends were trimmed by 4 bases and 0 bases, with 11 bases remaining between them. The CDR3 has 14 amino acids.

V usage is TRBV29-1 and J usage is TRBJ2-3; D not certain. The V gene lost 6 bases and the J gene lost 2 bases, with 9 bases spanning the gap. Germline values: CDR1 SQVTM, CDR2 ANQGSEA. This CDR3 spans 12 amino acids. The CDR3 reads CSVERVTDTQYF. The DNA of the CDR3 is TGCAGCGTCGAACGGGTCACAGATACGCAGTATTTT.

This chain uses TRBV7-2 with TRBJ2-3; 8 nucleotides line up with TRBD1. Germline-derived CDR1 and CDR2 are SGHTA and FQGNSA. CDR3 length: 15 residues. J lost 1 base, V lost 5 bases, and 5 bases had no gene match. The CDR3 nucleotides are TGTGCCAGCAGCCAACAGACAGGGGGCACAGATACGCAGTATTTT. This sequence encodes CASSQQTGGTDTQYF.

This rearrangement joins TRBV4-3 to TRBJ1-5; a weak D match, TRBD1 (5 bases). This CDR3 spans 15 amino acids. V gave up 1 base and J gave up 2 bases, with 9 bases separating them. CDR1 is LGHNA, CDR2 YSLEER, per germline. CDR3 sequence reads: CASSQVQGGNQPQHF. In nucleotides, the CDR3 is TGCGCCAGCAGCCAAGTTCAGGGAGGCAATCAGCCCCAGCATTTT.